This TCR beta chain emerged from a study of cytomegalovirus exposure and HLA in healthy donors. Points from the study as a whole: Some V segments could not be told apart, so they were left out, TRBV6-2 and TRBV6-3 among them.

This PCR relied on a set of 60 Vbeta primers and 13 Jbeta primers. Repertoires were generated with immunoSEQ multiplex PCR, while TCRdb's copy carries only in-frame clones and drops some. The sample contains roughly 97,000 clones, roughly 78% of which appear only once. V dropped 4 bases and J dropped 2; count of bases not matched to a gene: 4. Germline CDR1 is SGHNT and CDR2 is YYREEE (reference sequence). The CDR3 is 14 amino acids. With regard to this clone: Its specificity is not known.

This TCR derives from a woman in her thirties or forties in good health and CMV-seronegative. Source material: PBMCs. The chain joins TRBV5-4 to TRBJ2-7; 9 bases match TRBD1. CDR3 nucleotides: TGTGCCAGCAGCGCGGACAGGGGAACCTACGAGCAGTACTTC. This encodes CASSADRGTYEQYF.